The rows below give T cell receptor beta chains drawn from one sample of a study of CD8 T cells in ankylosing spondylitis. One entry per CDR3 protein, called by TCRdb with MiXCR from the 5' RACE reads. The sample carries 300,000 to 350,000 distinct CDR3 sequences, over 12% recorded once. Sequencing used blood, either unsorted or a sorted T cell fraction (not recorded which). The receptors come from a male donor with ankylosing spondylitis or in good health (not recorded which). Both conserved end residues are part of each CDR3. The D gene is left open where the match is weak. A row's size may be missing; if present it is once, few, many or a size class.

V gene	J gene	clone size	D gene	CDR3 DNA	CDR3 protein
TRBV15	TRBJ1-6	NA	TRBD1	TGTGCCACCAGCAAGGGACAGGGTAGTTCACCCCTCCACTTT	CATSKGQGSSPLHF
TRBV20-1	TRBJ2-3	NA	NA	TGCAGTGCTCCTAGGGGGACTCGGGATACGCAGTATTTT	CSAPRGTRDTQYF
TRBV25-1	TRBJ2-7	many	TRBD1	TGTGCCAGCAGGCCCGGGACAGGGGGTTACGAGCAGTACTTC	CASRPGTGGYEQYF
TRBV7-8	TRBJ1-4	NA	TRBD1	TGTGCCAGCGCCCTGGGGACAGATGAAAAACTGTTTTTT	CASALGTDEKLFF
TRBV9	TRBJ2-3	few	TRBD2	TGTGCCAGCAGCTTCTCTAGCGGGGGAGGATCAGATACGCAGTATTTT	CASSFSSGGGSDTQYF
TRBV4-1	TRBJ1-3	NA	NA	TGCGCCAGCAGCCAAGACCCTAATGGCTCTGGAAACACCATATATTTT	CASSQDPNGSGNTIYF
TRBV5-5	TRBJ2-7	NA	NA	TGTGCCCGCTACGAGCAGTACTTC	CARYEQYF
TRBV7-9	TRBJ1-2	NA	NA	TGTGCCAGCAGCCGTCCACAGGGAATGGGCGGCTACACCTTC	CASSRPQGMGGYTF
TRBV15	TRBJ2-5	NA	TRBD1	TGTGCCACCAGCAAACAGGGGCTCGAAGAGACCCAGTACTTC	CATSKQGLEETQYF
TRBV5-6	TRBJ1-5	many	NA	TGTGCCAGCAGCCGGGGTGGGTTTGGTAATCAGCCCCAGCATTTT	CASSRGGFGNQPQHF
TRBV20-1	TRBJ1-1	few	NA	TGCAGTGCTTACAGGGTTACGAACACTGAAGCTTTCTTT	CSAYRVTNTEAFF
TRBV19	TRBJ2-3	NA	TRBD1	TGTGCCAGTAGTATCCGGGACAGAGTAATCACAGATACGCAGTATTTT	CASSIRDRVITDTQYF
TRBV3-1	TRBJ1-6	NA	TRBD1	TGTGCCAGCAGCCAAGATTCAGGACAGGGGGCCTATAATTCACCCCTCCACTTT	CASSQDSGQGAYNSPLHF
TRBV20-1	TRBJ2-3	NA	TRBD1	TGCAGTGCTCCAGGGACAGTGAACACAGATACGCAGTATTTT	CSAPGTVNTDTQYF
TRBV10-2	TRBJ2-1	NA	NA	TGCGCCAGCAGTGTGCCCCAGGGAAATGAGCAGTTCTTC	CASSVPQGNEQFF
TRBV29-1	TRBJ1-1	NA	NA	TGCAGCGTTGATCAAGGGGGCACTGAAGCTTTCTTT	CSVDQGGTEAFF
TRBV5-1	TRBJ2-3	NA	NA	TGCGCCAGCAGCCCGTCCGGCGGGGGCGGGAGTCCAGATACGCAGTATTTT	CASSPSGGGGSPDTQYF
TRBV5-4	TRBJ2-5	few	NA	TGTGCCAGCAGCTTCGGCGGGGGCGGTGAGTCGGTACGCAATGGAGAGACCCAGTACTTC	CASSFGGGGESVRNGETQYF
TRBV5-1	TRBJ2-3	NA	NA	TGCGCCAGCAGCTCAACAGGGCCAGGAGGCACAGATACGCAGTATTTT	CASSSTGPGGTDTQYF
TRBV14	TRBJ1-3	few	NA	TGTGCCAGCAGCCTTGCTTGGGGGATTGGAAACACCATATATTTT	CASSLAWGIGNTIYF
TRBV20-1	TRBJ1-1	NA	NA	TGCAGTGCTAGGCGTTCGTCCAAGTACCCTGAAGCTTTCTTT	CSARRSSKYPEAFF
TRBV3-1	TRBJ2-4	few	TRBD2	TGTGCCAGCAGCCAAGAATTTAGCGGGAGAAACATTCAGTACTTC	CASSQEFSGRNIQYF
TRBV12-3/TRBV12-4	TRBJ1-4	few	NA	TGTGCCAGCAGCTTAAACCTCGGGGCTGAAAAACTGTTTTTT	CASSLNLGAEKLFF
TRBV19	TRBJ1-1	NA	TRBD1	TGTGCCAGTAGTGGGGACAGGTATGACACTGAAGCTTTCTTT	CASSGDRYDTEAFF
TRBV5-1	TRBJ2-1	NA	TRBD2	TGCGCCAGCAGCTCCTTAGCGGGGGGTGACTACAATGAGCAGTTCTTC	CASSSLAGGDYNEQFF
TRBV25-1	TRBJ2-1	few	NA	TGTGCCAGCAGTGGTCGACTAGGGGGATCCTACAATGAGCAGTTCTTC	CASSGRLGGSYNEQFF
TRBV12-3/TRBV12-4	TRBJ1-5	few	NA	TGTGCCAGCAGTTCCAGGGAGGATCAGCCCCAGCATTTT	CASSSREDQPQHF
TRBV29-1	TRBJ2-1	many	TRBD1	TGCAGCGCACTCGGACAGGCAATTTACAATGAGCAGTTCTTC	CSALGQAIYNEQFF
TRBV5-1	TRBJ2-1	NA	NA	TGCGCCAGCAGCTTGGGACTAGTCGAGCAGTTCTTC	CASSLGLVEQFF
TRBV5-1	TRBJ2-7	NA	TRBD2	TGCGCCAGCAGCTTGGCCTCCAGCGGGAGTTTCAACGAGCAGTACTTC	CASSLASSGSFNEQYF
TRBV5-1	TRBJ1-1	NA	TRBD1	TGCGCCAGCAGCGTCTCACAGGGGTGGAACACTGAAGCTTTCTTT	CASSVSQGWNTEAFF
TRBV19	TRBJ2-1	NA	NA	TGTGCCAGTAGTCGAATAGGGACTGCCGGCTCCGGTGAGCAGTTCTTC	CASSRIGTAGSGEQFF
TRBV7-2	TRBJ2-5	few	TRBD2	TGTGCCAGCAGCTACACCCTTGGGGGAGGGGCTGGGGAGACCCAGTACTTC	CASSYTLGGGAGETQYF
TRBV4-1	TRBJ2-5	NA	TRBD1	TGCGCCAGCAGCCGACAGGGGACAGGCGAGACCCAGTACTTC	CASSRQGTGETQYF
TRBV3-1	TRBJ2-3	NA	NA	TGTGCCAGCAGCCTGGGACTCGAAGGGGATACGCAGTATTTT	CASSLGLEGDTQYF
TRBV6-1	TRBJ2-7	once	TRBD1	TGTGCCAGCAGCCTCGGGACAGGGGGTTTCTACGAGCAGTACTTC	CASSLGTGGFYEQYF
TRBV15	TRBJ2-1	once	NA	TGTGCCACCAGCAGAGATCGGTACGGGACGGGCAATGAGCAGTTCTTC	CATSRDRYGTGNEQFF
TRBV5-1	TRBJ2-3	NA	NA	TGCGCCAGCAGCCCACCCCAGAGCACAGATACGCAGTATTTT	CASSPPQSTDTQYF
TRBV2	TRBJ2-5	NA	TRBD1	TGTGCCAGCAGTCCAGACAGGGGCCCCAGAGAGACCCAGTACTTC	CASSPDRGPRETQYF
TRBV7-2	TRBJ2-3	few	TRBD2	TGTGCCAGCAGCTTAGCTCCGGCGGGAGGCACAGATACGCAGTATTTT	CASSLAPAGGTDTQYF
TRBV29-1	TRBJ2-5	NA	NA	TGCAGCGCCCGACAGGTCTTTGTCCGAGAGACCCAGTACTTC	CSARQVFVRETQYF
TRBV6-5	TRBJ2-3	NA	NA	TGTGCCAGCCGTTCCCGGGGACAAGGCACAGATACGCAGTATTTT	CASRSRGQGTDTQYF
TRBV5-1	TRBJ2-2	few	NA	TGCGCCAGCAGCCCGGCGGGACCCCCGAACACCGGGGAGCTGTTTTTT	CASSPAGPPNTGELFF
TRBV18	TRBJ1-1	many	NA	TGTGCCAGCTCTCTTGAGGCTGAAGCTTTCTTT	CASSLEAEAFF
TRBV7-2	TRBJ1-4	few	TRBD1	TGTGCCAGCAGCCGGACAGGTTCGCAAGGAGAAAAACTGTTTTTT	CASSRTGSQGEKLFF
TRBV9	TRBJ2-4	NA	TRBD2	TGTGCCAGCAGCGTCTTAGCGGGAGGGGCCAAAAACATTCAGTACTTC	CASSVLAGGAKNIQYF
TRBV3-1	TRBJ2-1	few	NA	TGTGCCAGCAGCCAAGTCACAGGCCCCTACAACAATGAGCAGTTCTTC	CASSQVTGPYNNEQFF